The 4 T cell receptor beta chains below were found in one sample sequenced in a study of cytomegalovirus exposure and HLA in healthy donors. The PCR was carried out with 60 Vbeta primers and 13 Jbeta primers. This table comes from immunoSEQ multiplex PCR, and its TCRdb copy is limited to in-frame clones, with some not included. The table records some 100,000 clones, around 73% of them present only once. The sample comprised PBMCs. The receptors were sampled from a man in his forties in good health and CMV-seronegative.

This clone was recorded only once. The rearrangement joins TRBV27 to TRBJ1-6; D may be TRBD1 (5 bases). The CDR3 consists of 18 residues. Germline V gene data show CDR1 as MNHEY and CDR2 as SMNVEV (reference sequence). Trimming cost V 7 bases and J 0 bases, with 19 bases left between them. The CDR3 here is CASMRIRGPSSYNSPLHF. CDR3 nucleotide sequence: TGTGCCAGCATGAGGATAAGGGGCCCCAGCTCCTATAATTCACCCCTCCACTTT.

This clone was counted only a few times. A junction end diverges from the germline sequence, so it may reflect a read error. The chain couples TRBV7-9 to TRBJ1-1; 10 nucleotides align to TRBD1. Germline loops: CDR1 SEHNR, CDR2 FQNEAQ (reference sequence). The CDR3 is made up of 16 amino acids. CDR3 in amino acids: CSSSLVVDRGRAEAFF. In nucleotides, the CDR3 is TGTTCCAGCAGCTTAGTGGTTGACAGGGGGCGGGCTGAAGCTTTCTTT.

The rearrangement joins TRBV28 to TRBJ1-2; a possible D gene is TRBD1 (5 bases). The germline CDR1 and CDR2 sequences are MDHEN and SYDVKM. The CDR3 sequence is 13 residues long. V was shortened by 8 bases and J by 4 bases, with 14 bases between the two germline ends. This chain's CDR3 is CASDLGHPYGYTF. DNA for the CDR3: TGTGCCAGCGATCTCGGACATCCCTATGGCTACACCTTC.

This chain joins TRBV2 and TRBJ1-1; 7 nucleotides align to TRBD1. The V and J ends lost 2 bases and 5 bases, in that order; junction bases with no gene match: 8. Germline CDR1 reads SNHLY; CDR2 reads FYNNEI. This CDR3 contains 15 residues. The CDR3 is CASSELVARGTEAFF. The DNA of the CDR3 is TGTGCCAGCAGTGAATTGGTCGCCAGGGGGACTGAAGCTTTCTTT.